This TCR beta chain originates from a study of T cell changes during pregnancy in multiple sclerosis. From germline, CDR1 is LNHNV and CDR2 YYDKDF (reference sequence). V was pared by 0 bases and J by 6 bases, with 9 bases of the junction left unmatched. The CDR3 is 18 residues long. TCRdb's table, derived via immunoSEQ multiplex PCR, lists solely in-frame clones and lacks some. The sample yields approximately 89,000 clones, 90% to 95% seen once. The source of this sequence is a female donor with multiple sclerosis, enrolled in a pregnancy study. The sample was peripheral blood, taken in the third trimester of pregnancy. The rearrangement joins TRBV15 to TRBJ2-2; 11 bases are shared with TRBD2. CDR3 DNA: TGTGCCACCAGCAGAGAGGGCCCGGGACTAGCGGTCCCCGGGGAGCTGTTTTTT. Amino acids: CATSREGPGLAVPGELFF.